This entry describes one TCR beta chain. Antigen: not known. Amplified regions were TCR beta CDR3 sequences from RNA transcripts. TCR CDR3 regions were first amplified by RT-PCR with HTBI primers. TCRdb reanalysed the multiplex PCR reads using MiXCR and keeps one entry per CDR3 protein. The sample has under 450,000 distinct CDR3 sequences, about 15% seen once. CDR3 size: 17 residues. Germline V lookup: CDR1 KGHDR, CDR2 SFDVKD. The V segment lost 4 bases and the J segment 2 bases; nucleotides outside the gene matches: 8. The data were obtained in a study of T cells in Graves' hyperthyroidism and ophthalmopathy. Study at large: Prior to any treatment, at the point of initial diagnosis, peripheral blood was collected. Notes on the study in general: Most clonotypes that expanded in the thyroid above 0.001 also showed up in blood.

Exclusion followed for patients with uncontrolled infection, other autoimmune disease, pregnancy or lactation. PBMCs were obtained from approximately 9.2 ml fresh peripheral blood. This chain joins TRBV24-1 and TRBJ2-1; 9 bases map to TRBD1. The origin of this receptor is a woman between 18 and 29 years old with Graves' hyperthyroidism. Sequences were obtained from blood. CDR3 DNA: TGTGCCACCAGTGACAACGTCCGGGACAGGGCCTACAATGAGCAGTTCTTC. It encodes CATSDNVRDRAYNEQFF.